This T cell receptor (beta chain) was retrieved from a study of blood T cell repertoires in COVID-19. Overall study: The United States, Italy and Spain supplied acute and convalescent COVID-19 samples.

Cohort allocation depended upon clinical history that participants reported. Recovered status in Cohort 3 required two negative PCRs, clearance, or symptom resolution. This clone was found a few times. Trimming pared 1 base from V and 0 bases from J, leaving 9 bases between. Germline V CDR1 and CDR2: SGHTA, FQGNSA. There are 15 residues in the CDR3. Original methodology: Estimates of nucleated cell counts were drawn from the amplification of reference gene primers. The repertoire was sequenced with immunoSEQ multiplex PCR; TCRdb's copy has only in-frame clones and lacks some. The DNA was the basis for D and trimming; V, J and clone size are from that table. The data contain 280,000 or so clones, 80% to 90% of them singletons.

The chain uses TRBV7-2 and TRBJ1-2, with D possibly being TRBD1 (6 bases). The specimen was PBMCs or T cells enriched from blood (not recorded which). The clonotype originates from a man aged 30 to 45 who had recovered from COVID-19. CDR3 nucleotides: TGTGCCAGCAGCTTAGTAGGGGGGGCTAACTATGGCTACACCTTC. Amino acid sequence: CASSLVGGANYGYTF.